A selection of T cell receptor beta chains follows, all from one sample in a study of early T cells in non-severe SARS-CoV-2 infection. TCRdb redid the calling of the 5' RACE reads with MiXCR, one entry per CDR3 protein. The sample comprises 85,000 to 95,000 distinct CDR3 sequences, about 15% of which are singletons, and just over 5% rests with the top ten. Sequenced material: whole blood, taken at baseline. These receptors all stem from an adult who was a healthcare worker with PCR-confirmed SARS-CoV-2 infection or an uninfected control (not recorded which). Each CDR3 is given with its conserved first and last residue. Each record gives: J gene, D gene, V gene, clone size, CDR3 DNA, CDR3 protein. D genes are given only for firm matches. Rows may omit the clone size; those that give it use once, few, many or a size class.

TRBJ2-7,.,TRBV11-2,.,TGTGCCAGCAGCTTAGTATCCGTCTACGAGCAGTACTTC,CASSLVSVYEQYF
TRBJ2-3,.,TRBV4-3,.,TGCGCCAGCAGCCAAGAAGGGGGGCTTAGCACAGATACGCAGTATTTT,CASSQEGGLSTDTQYF
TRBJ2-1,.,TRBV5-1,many,TGCGCCAGCGCCCGGGACCGTCTGTTCGATGAGCAGTTCTTC,CASARDRLFDEQFF
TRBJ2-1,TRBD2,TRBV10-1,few,TGCGCCAGCTCGAAGCGGGTAGCGGGAGAGAATGAGCAGTTCTTC,CASSKRVAGENEQFF
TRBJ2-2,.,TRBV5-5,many,TGTGCCAGCAGCTCCGCGGACTACACCGGGGAGCTGTTTTTT,CASSSADYTGELFF
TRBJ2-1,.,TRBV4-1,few,TGCGCCAGCAGCCATTTTGGGACCACACCTAACAATGAGCAGTTCTTC,CASSHFGTTPNNEQFF
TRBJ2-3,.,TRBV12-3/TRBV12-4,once,TGTGCCAGCAGCTCCGGCCGCCTCGACACAGATACGCAGTATTTT,CASSSGRLDTDTQYF
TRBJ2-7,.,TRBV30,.,TGTGCCTGGAGTCGGGGGCTGATCTACGAGCAGTACTTC,CAWSRGLIYEQYF
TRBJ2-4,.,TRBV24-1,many,TGTGCCACCAGTGCCCGGGAGGCCAAAAACATTCAGTACTTC,CATSAREAKNIQYF
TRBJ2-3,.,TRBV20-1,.,TGCAGTGCTTCTATCGCGGCGGGCACAGATACGCAGTATTTT,CSASIAAGTDTQYF
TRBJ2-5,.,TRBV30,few,TGTGCCTGGAGTGTACGTATAACCAGGGGAGAGACCCAGTACTTC,CAWSVRITRGETQYF
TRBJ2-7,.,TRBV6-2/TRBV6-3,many,TGTGCCAGCATGATTAATCAGGGCGAGCAGTACTTC,CASMINQGEQYF
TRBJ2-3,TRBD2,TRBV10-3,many,TGTGCCATCACGGCTAGCGGGTACACAGATACGCAGTATTTT,CAITASGYTDTQYF
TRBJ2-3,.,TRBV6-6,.,TGTGCCACGGTATGGTCCGATACGCAGTATTTT,CATVWSDTQYF
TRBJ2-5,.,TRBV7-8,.,TGTGCCAGCAGCTTAGTCTCTCAAGAGACCCAGTACTTC,CASSLVSQETQYF
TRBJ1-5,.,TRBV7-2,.,TGTGCCAGCAGCTCACAGGGTAATCAGCCCCAGCATTTT,CASSSQGNQPQHF
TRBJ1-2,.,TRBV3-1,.,TGTGCCAGCAGCCAAGGGAGGATCTATGGCTACACCTTC,CASSQGRIYGYTF
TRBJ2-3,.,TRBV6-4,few,TGTGCCAGCAGTCGGGGAGGAGGGACAGATACGCAGTATTTT,CASSRGGGTDTQYF
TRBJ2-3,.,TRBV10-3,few,TGTGCCGCCGCCATGGATCTCACAGATACGCAGTATTTT,CAAAMDLTDTQYF
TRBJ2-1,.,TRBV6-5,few,TGTGCCAGCAGTCAGAGACACGACAATGAGCAGTTCTTC,CASSQRHDNEQFF
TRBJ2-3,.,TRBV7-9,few,TGTGCCAGCAGCTTGTTGTCGGAGGCAGATACGCAGTATTTT,CASSLLSEADTQYF
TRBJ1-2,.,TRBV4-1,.,TGCGCCAGCAGCCAAGACTGGCCGTCTAACTATGGCTACACCTTC,CASSQDWPSNYGYTF
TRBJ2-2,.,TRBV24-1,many,TGTGCCACCAGTGATCGACAGAACACCGGGGAGCTGTTTTTT,CATSDRQNTGELFF
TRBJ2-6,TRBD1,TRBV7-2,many,TGTGCCAGCAGCCCAGGGACAGGGAGGGCTGGGGCCAACGTCCTGACTTTC,CASSPGTGRAGANVLTF
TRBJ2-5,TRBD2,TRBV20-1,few,TGCAGTGCTAGTCCCCCTAGCGGGAGGGCCCTAGAGACCCAGTACTTC,CSASPPSGRALETQYF
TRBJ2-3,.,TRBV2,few,TGTGCCAGCAGCGCCGGGACGTCTAGCACAGATACGCAGTATTTT,CASSAGTSSTDTQYF
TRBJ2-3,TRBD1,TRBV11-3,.,TGTGCCAGCAGCACTGGACAGGCCAGGGGATATACGCAGTATTTT,CASSTGQARGYTQYF
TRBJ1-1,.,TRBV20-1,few,TGCAGTGCTAGAGCGGGCAGGGTGGGCACTGAAGCTTTCTTT,CSARAGRVGTEAFF
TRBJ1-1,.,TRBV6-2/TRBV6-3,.,TGTGCCAGCAGTTACTTCCCCGGTAATTATCCTGAAGCTTTCTTT,CASSYFPGNYPEAFF
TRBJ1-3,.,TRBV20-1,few,TGCAGTGCTAGATGGGGGAATGGAAACACCATATATTTT,CSARWGNGNTIYF
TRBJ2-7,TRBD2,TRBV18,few,TGTGCCAGCTCACCACCCGGCGGGAGTACGTACGAGCAGTACTTC,CASSPPGGSTYEQYF
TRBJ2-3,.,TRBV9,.,TGTGCCAGCAGCGTTCAAAGAGCAGATACGCAGTATTTT,CASSVQRADTQYF
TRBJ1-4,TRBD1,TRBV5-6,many,TGTGCCAGCAGTGGACAGGGAAACAAAAAACTGTTTTTT,CASSGQGNKKLFF
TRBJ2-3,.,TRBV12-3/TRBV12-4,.,TGTGCCAGCAGTTTAGGTATTAGCGGTACAGCAGATACGCAGTATTTT,CASSLGISGTADTQYF
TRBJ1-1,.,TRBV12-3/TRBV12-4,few,TGTGCCAGCAGTTCGACAGGACGAATGGCTGAAGCTTTCTTT,CASSSTGRMAEAFF
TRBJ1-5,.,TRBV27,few,TGTGCCAGCAGTTTAGGGAGGCCCGAGGGTCAGCCCCAGCATTTT,CASSLGRPEGQPQHF